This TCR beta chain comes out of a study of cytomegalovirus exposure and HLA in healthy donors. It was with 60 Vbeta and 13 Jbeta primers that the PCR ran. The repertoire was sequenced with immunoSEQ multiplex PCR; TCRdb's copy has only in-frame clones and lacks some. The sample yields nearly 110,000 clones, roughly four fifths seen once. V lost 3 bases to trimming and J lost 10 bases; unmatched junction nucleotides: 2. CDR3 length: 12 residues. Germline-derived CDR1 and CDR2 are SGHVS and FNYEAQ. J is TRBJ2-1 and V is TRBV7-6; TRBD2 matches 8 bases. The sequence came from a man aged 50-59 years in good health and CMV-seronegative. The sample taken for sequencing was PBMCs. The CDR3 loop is CASSFPGGEQFF. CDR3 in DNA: TGTGCCAGCAGCTTTCCGGGGGGGGAGCAGTTCTTC.